Listed here are 9 T cell receptor beta chains from one sample, sequenced in a study of early T cells in non-severe SARS-CoV-2 infection. TCRdb re-derived calls from the 5' RACE reads in MiXCR, one entry per CDR3 protein. The sample yields fewer than 60,000 distinct CDR3 sequences, roughly a tenth seen once. Sequencing used whole blood, obtained at baseline. These receptors originate from an adult who was a healthcare worker with PCR-confirmed SARS-CoV-2 infection or an uninfected control (not recorded which).

This chain joins TRBV11-2 and TRBJ2-5; D gene ambiguous. The CDR3 has 12 residues. V lost 3 bases and J 1 base, leaving 3 bases between the germline ends. From germline, CDR1 is SGHAT and CDR2 FQNNGV. Here the CDR3 DNA reads TGTGCCAGCAGCTTGATCCAAGAGACCCAGTACTTC. It encodes CASSLIQETQYF.

There are many counts of this clonotype. The V call is TRBV5-8, the J call TRBJ1-4, with 7 nucleotides matching TRBD1. The junction had 6 bases not matched to a gene; V was cut back by 4 bases and J by 0 bases. Germline CDR1 and CDR2: SGHTS and YDEGEE. The CDR3 is made up of 16 amino acids. The CDR3 region is CASSQGGGATNEKLFF. The CDR3 DNA reads as TGTGCCAGCAGCCAGGGGGGAGGTGCAACTAATGAAAAACTGTTTTTT.

V and J are TRBV6-2 or TRBV6-3 and TRBJ1-5; D not resolved. CDR3 size: 12 residues. Trimming left V 5 bases short and J 6 bases short, with 8 bases between. Per the germline V gene, CDR1 is MNHEY and CDR2 is SVGEGT. For the CDR3, the DNA is TGTGCCAGCAGTCAGGTGCCTCAGCCCCAGCATTTT. Translation: CASSQVPQPQHF.

This clonotype was counted ten times or more. CDR3 bases: TGTGCCAGCTCACCAAGGAGAGTGCGCGGGGACAACACAGATACGCAGTATTTT. It yields the protein CASSPRRVRGDNTDTQYF. The genes are TRBV18 and TRBJ2-3; D tentatively reads TRBD1 or TRBD2 (6 bases each). The V and J ends lost 2 bases and 2 bases respectively, with 20 bases between them. CDR1 and CDR2 from the germline V gene are KGHSH and LQKENI. This CDR3 contains 18 residues.

The gene calls are TRBV29-1 and TRBJ1-1; D is perhaps TRBD1 (6 bases). Germline CDR1 is SQVTM and CDR2 is ANQGSEA. The length of the CDR3 is 13 residues. Trimming stripped 4 bases from V and 5 bases from J, with 14 bases between. Here the CDR3 reads CSVAHKGGTEAFF. The CDR3 DNA reads as TGCAGCGTTGCCCACAAAGGGGGAACTGAAGCTTTCTTT.

The rearrangement joins TRBV5-4 to TRBJ2-3; 9 positions match TRBD2. CDR1 and CDR2 (germline): SGHNT, YYREEE (reference sequence). CDR3 length: 16 amino acids. With 0 bases clipped from V and 6 bases from J, the junction kept 8 bases outside the gene matches. In DNA form, the CDR3 reads TGTGCCAGCAGCTTGGGTCCAGCGGGGGGTCAGGATACGCAGTATTTT. It codes for CASSLGPAGGQDTQYF.

This clonotype occurred a few times. The chain recombines TRBV29-1 with TRBJ1-2, with 7 bases aligning to TRBD1. Per the germline V gene, CDR1 is SQVTM and CDR2 is ANQGSEA. J was trimmed by 4 bases and V by 0 bases; bases with no gene match: 5. This CDR3 region has 14 residues. As DNA, the CDR3 is TGCAGCGTTGAAGAGCGACAGGGAGTCTATGGCTACACCTTC. Residues: CSVEERQGVYGYTF.

This clonotype came up many times. V is TRBV2 and J is TRBJ2-1, with a tentative D call TRBD1 (6 bases). Germline values: CDR1 SNHLY, CDR2 FYNNEI. The CDR3 is 19 amino acids. V lost 1 base, J lost 2 bases, and 21 bases lay in between. The CDR3 reads CASSEGAGVSQTTYNEQFF. The CDR3 DNA is TGTGCCAGCAGTGAAGGGGCAGGGGTGAGTCAGACCACCTACAATGAGCAGTTCTTC.

This clonotype was seen a handful of times. This chain connects TRBV3-1 to TRBJ2-3; TRBD2 is a possible D gene (6 bases). The germline gives CDR1 LGHDT, CDR2 YNNKEL (reference sequence). This CDR3 has 17 residues. V lost 3 bases and J lost 3, with 19 bases in between. The CDR3 coding sequence is TGTGCCAGCAGCCAGTTACGGGACTCCCAACGAACAGATACGCAGTATTTT. Translation gives CASSQLRDSQRTDTQYF.